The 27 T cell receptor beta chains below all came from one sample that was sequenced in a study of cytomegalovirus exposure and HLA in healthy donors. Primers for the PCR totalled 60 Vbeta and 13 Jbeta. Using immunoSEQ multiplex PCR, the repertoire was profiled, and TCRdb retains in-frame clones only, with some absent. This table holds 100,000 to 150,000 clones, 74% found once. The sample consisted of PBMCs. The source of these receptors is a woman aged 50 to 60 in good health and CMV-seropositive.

This chain's CDR3 is CASSYSAREREQFF. CDR3 sequence (DNA): TGTGCCAGCAGTTACTCGGCCAGGGAACGTGAGCAGTTCTTC. The J gene is TRBJ2-1, the V gene TRBV6-6; TRBD1 might be the D (5 bases). Trimming removed 0 bases from V and 9 bases from J, with 12 bases in between. This CDR3 has 14 residues. Germline assignment: CDR1 MNHNY and CDR2 SVGAGI (reference sequence).

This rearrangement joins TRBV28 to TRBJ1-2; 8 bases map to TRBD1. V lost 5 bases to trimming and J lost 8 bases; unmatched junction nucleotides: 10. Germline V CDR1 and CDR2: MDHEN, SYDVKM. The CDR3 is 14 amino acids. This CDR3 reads CASSTRQGTGGYTF. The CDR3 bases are TGTGCCAGCAGTACCCGACAGGGGACGGGCGGCTACACCTTC.

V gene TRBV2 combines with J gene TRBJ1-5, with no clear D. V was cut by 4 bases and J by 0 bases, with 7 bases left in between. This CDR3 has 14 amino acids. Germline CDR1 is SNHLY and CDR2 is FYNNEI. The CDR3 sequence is CASSGTNSNQPQHF. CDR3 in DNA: TGTGCCAGCAGTGGGACTAATAGCAATCAGCCCCAGCATTTT.

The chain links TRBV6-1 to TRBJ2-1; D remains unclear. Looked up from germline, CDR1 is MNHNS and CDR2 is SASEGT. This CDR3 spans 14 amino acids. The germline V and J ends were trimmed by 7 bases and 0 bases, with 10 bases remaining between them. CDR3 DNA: TGTGCCAGCAACGGTATTTCCTCCTACAATGAGCAGTTCTTC. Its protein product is CASNGISSYNEQFF.

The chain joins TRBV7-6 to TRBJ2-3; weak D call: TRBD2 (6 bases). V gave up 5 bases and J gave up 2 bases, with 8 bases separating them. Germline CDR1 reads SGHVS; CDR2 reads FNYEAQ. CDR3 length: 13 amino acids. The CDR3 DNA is TGTGCCAGCAGCCCGGACTACACAGATACGCAGTATTTT. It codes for CASSPDYTDTQYF. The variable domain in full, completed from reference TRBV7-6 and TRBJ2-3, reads GAGVSQSPRYKVTKRGQDVALRCDPISGHVSLYWYRQALGQGPEFLTYFNYEAQQDKSGLPNDRFSAERPEGSISTLTIQRTEQRDSAMYRCASSPDYTDTQYFGPGTRLTVL.

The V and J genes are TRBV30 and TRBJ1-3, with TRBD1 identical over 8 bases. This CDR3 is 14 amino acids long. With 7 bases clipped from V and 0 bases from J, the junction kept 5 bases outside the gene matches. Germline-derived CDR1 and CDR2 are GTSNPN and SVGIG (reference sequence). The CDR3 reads CAYRDRTSGNTIYF. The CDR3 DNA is TGTGCCTACCGGGACAGGACCTCTGGAAACACCATATATTTT. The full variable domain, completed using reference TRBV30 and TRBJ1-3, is SQTIHQWPATLVQPVGSPLSLECTVEGTSNPNLYWYRQAAGRGLQLLFYSVGIGQISSEVPQNLSASRPQDRQFILSSKKLLLSDSGFYLCAYRDRTSGNTIYFGEGSWLTVV.

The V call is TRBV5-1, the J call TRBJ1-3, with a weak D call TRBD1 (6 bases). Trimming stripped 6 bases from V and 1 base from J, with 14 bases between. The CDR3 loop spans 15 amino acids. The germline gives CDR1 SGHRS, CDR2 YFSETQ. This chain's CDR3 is CASNFRGGSGNTIYF. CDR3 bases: TGCGCCAGCAACTTCAGAGGGGGATCTGGAAACACCATATATTTT.

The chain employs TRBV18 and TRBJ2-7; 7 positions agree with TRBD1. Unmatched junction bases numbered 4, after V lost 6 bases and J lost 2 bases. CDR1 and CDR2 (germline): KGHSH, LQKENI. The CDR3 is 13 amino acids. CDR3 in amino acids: CASSRDSPYEQYF. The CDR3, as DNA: TGTGCCAGCTCCCGGGACAGCCCCTACGAGCAGTACTTC.

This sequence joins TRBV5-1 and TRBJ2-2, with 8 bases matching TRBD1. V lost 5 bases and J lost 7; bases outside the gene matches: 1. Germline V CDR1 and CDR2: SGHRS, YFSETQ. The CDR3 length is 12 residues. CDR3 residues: CASRGQDGELFF. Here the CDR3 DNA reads TGCGCCAGCAGGGGACAGGACGGGGAGCTGTTTTTT.

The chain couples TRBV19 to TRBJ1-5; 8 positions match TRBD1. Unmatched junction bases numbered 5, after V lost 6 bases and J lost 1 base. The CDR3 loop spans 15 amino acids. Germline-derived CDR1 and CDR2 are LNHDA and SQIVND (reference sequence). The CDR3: CASREQGVSNQPQHF. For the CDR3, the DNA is TGTGCCAGTAGAGAACAGGGGGTGAGCAATCAGCCCCAGCATTTT.

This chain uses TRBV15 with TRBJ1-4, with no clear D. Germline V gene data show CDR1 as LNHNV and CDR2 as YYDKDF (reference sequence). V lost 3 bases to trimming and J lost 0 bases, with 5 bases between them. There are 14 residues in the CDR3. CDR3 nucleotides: TGTGCCACCAGCAGTTATGCAACTAATGAAAAACTGTTTTTT. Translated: CATSSYATNEKLFF.

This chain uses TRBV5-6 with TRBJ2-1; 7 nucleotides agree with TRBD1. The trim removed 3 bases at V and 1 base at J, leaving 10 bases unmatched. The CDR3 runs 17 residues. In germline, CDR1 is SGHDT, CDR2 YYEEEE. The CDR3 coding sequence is TGTGCCAGCAGCTCAGGACAGGTTCGGTTGTCCTACAATGAGCAGTTCTTC. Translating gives CASSSGQVRLSYNEQFF.

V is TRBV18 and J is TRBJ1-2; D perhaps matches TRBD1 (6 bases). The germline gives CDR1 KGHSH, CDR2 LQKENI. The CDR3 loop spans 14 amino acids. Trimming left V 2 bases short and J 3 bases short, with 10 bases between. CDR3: CASSPTGFDYGYTF. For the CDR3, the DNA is TGTGCCAGCTCACCAACAGGGTTCGACTATGGCTACACCTTC.

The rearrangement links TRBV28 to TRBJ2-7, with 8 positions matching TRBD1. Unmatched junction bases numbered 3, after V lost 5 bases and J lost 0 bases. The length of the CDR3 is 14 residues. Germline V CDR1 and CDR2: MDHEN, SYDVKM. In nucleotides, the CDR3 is TGTGCCAGCAGTAACAGGGGGGCCTCCTACGAGCAGTACTTC. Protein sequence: CASSNRGASYEQYF.

CDR3 in DNA: TGCGCCAGCCAGGACAGGTTGCGGTCCACTGAAGCTTTCTTT. Translating gives CASQDRLRSTEAFF. The rearrangement joins TRBV5-1 to TRBJ1-1, with TRBD1 matching 7 bases. Germline V gene lookup returns CDR1 SGHRS and CDR2 YFSETQ. The CDR3 consists of 14 residues. V lost 7 bases to trimming and J lost 4 bases; unmatched junction nucleotides: 10.

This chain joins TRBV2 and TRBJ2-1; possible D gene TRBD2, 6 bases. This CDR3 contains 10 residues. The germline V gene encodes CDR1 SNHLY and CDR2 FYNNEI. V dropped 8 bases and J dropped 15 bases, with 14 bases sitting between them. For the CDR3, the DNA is TGTGCCAGCGGGAGGACCGGAGGGTTCTTC. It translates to CASGRTGGFF.

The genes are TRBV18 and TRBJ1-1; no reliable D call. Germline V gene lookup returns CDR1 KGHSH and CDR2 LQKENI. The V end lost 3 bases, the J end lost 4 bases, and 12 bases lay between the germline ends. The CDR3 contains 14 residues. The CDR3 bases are TGTGCCAGCTCACCGAGTTACAGCTCCACTGAAGCTTTCTTT. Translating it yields CASSPSYSSTEAFF.

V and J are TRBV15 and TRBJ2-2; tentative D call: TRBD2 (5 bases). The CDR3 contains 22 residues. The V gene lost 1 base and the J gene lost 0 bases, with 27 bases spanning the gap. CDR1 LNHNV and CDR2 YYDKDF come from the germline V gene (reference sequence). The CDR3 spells CATSRVPSRLATTSPNTGELFF. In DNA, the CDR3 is TGTGCCACCAGCAGAGTCCCTTCGAGGCTAGCTACCACTTCCCCGAACACCGGGGAGCTGTTTTTT.

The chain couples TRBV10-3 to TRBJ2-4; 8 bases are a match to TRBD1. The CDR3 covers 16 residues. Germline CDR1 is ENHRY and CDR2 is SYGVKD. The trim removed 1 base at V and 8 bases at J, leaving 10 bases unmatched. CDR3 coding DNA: TGTGCCATCAGTGAGTTCGTGACAGGGGCCAGGGACATTCAGTACTTC. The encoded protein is CAISEFVTGARDIQYF.

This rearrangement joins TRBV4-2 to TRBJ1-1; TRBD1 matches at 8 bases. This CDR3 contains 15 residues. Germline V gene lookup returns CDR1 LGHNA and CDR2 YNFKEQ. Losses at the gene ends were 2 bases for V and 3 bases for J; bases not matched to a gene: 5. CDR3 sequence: CASSQNRDRYTEAFF. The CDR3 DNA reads TGTGCCAGCAGCCAAAACAGGGACAGGTACACTGAAGCTTTCTTT.

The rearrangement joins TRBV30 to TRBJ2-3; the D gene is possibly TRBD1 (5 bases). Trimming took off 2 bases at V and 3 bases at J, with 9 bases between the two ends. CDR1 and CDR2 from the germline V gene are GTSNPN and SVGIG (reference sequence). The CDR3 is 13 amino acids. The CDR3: CAWSTRATDTQYF. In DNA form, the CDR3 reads TGTGCCTGGAGTACCAGGGCGACAGATACGCAGTATTTT.

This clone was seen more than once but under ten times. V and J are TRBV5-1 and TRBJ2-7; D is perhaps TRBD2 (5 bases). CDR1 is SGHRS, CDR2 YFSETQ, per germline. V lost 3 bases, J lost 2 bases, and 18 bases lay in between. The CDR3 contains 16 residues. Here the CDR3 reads CASSSGSGRPAYEQYF. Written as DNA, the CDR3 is TGCGCCAGCAGCTCCGGATCGGGAAGGCCGGCCTACGAGCAGTACTTC.

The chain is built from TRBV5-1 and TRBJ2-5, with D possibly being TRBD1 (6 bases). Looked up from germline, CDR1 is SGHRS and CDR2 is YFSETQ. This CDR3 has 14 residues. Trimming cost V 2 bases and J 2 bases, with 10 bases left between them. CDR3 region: CASSFSGQQETQYF. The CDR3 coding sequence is TGCGCCAGCAGCTTCTCCGGACAGCAAGAGACCCAGTACTTC.

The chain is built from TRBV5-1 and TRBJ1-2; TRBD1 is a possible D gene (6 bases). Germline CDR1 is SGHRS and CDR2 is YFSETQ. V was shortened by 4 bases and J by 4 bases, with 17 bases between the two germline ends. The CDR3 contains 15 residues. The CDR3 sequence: CASSLNNQGSYGYTF. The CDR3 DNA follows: TGCGCCAGCAGCCTGAATAACCAGGGGAGCTATGGCTACACCTTC.

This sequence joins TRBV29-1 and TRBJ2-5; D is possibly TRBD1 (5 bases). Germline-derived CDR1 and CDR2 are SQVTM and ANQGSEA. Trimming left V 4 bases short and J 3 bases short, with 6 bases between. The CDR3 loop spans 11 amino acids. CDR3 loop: CSVVREETQYF. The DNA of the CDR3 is TGCAGCGTTGTCAGGGAAGAGACCCAGTACTTC.

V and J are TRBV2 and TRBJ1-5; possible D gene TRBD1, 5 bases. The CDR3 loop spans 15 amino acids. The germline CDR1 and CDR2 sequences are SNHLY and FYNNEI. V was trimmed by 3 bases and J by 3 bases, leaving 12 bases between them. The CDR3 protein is CASSEVPGPNQPQHF. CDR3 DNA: TGTGCCAGCAGTGAGGTCCCAGGGCCCAATCAGCCCCAGCATTTT. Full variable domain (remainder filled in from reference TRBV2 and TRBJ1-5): EPEVTQTPSHQVTQMGQEVILRCVPISNHLYFYWYRQILGQKVEFLVSFYNNEISEKSEIFDDQFSVERPDGSNFTLKIRSTKLEDSAMYFCASSEVPGPNQPQHFGDGTRLSIL.

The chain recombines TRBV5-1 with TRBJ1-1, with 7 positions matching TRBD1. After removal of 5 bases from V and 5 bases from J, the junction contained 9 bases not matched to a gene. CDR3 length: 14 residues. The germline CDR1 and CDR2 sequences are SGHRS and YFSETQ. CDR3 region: CASRAGYRGTEAFF. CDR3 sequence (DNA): TGCGCCAGCAGGGCCGGTTACAGGGGAACTGAAGCTTTCTTT.